These T cell receptor beta chains were read from a single sample in a study of T cell repertoires in cytomegalovirus infection. The antigens these receptors bind are not known. Each CDR3 protein is one row after TCRdb ran MiXCR on the reads. The sample contains 550,000 to 700,000 distinct CDR3 sequences, under 45% of which appear only once. This sample comprised cultured PBMCs, obtained from culture after CMV antigen stimulation. The receptors stem from a human donor in good health (CMV status not recorded). Some clones in this sample may be carry-over from other donors' samples. Both conserved end residues are part of each CDR3. Each record gives: V gene, clone size, J gene, D gene, CDR3 protein, CDR3 DNA. The D gene is left open where the match is weak. Where a row states a size, it is once, few, many or the class of an expanded clone; other rows omit it.

V: TRBV2
size: -
J: TRBJ2-7
D: TRBD2
CDR3: CASSEASGIFYEQYF
DNA: TGTGCCAGCAGTGAAGCTAGCGGGATATTTTACGAGCAGTACTTC

V: TRBV4-1
size: -
J: TRBJ2-3
D: TRBD1
CDR3: CASSPIRGQGTDTQYF
DNA: TGCGCCAGCAGCCCTATTAGGGGACAGGGAACAGATACGCAGTATTTT

V: TRBV7-9
size: -
J: TRBJ1-3
D: -
CDR3: CASSLDGTAGNTIYF
DNA: TGTGCCAGCAGCTTAGACGGGACCGCTGGAAACACCATATATTTT

V: TRBV18
size: -
J: TRBJ1-4
D: -
CDR3: CASSSDRTTNEKLFF
DNA: TGTGCCAGCTCATCCGACAGAACAACTAATGAAAAACTGTTTTTT

V: TRBV29-1
size: -
J: TRBJ1-1
D: -
CDR3: CSARVSNTEAFF
DNA: TGCAGCGCCCGGGTCTCGAACACTGAAGCTTTCTTT

V: TRBV6-6
size: -
J: TRBJ1-5
D: -
CDR3: CASSYSGFARNQPQHF
DNA: TGTGCCAGCAGTTACTCAGGTTTTGCTCGCAATCAGCCCCAGCATTTT

V: TRBV28
size: -
J: TRBJ1-1
D: -
CDR3: CASSLLTRDRTEAFF
DNA: TGTGCCAGCAGTTTATTAACCAGGGATCGCACTGAAGCTTTCTTT

V: TRBV7-2
size: -
J: TRBJ2-5
D: -
CDR3: CASSPQGGRSQETQYF
DNA: TGTGCCAGCAGCCCCCAAGGCGGACGTTCGCAAGAGACCCAGTACTTC

V: TRBV10-3
size: few
J: TRBJ1-1
D: -
CDR3: CAISESQPNRATEAFF
DNA: TGTGCCATCAGTGAGTCCCAACCGAACAGGGCCACTGAAGCTTTCTTT

V: TRBV12-3/TRBV12-4
size: few
J: TRBJ2-3
D: -
CDR3: CASSLAPQGYTDTQYF
DNA: TGTGCCAGCAGTTTAGCCCCGCAGGGATACACAGATACGCAGTATTTT

V: TRBV7-2
size: few
J: TRBJ1-6
D: -
CDR3: CASRTRGSSYNSPLHF
DNA: TGTGCCAGCAGAACTCGGGGGAGCTCCTATAATTCACCCCTCCACTTT

V: TRBV12-3/TRBV12-4
size: -
J: TRBJ1-1
D: TRBD1
CDR3: CASRAGTGVSNTEAFF
DNA: TGTGCCAGCAGAGCCGGGACAGGGGTTTCGAACACTGAAGCTTTCTTT

V: TRBV12-3/TRBV12-4
size: -
J: TRBJ2-7
D: TRBD1
CDR3: CASSFRDRAYGQYF
DNA: TGTGCCAGCAGTTTCCGAGACAGGGCATACGGGCAGTACTTC

V: TRBV12-3/TRBV12-4
size: many
J: TRBJ1-3
D: TRBD1
CDR3: CASSRSGTGHTGNTIYF
DNA: TGTGCCAGCAGTCGATCCGGGACAGGGCATACTGGAAACACCATATATTTT

V: TRBV29-1
size: -
J: TRBJ2-2
D: -
CDR3: CSVAEGPVGNTGELFF
DNA: TGCAGCGTCGCCGAAGGCCCCGTAGGGAACACCGGGGAGCTGTTTTTT

V: TRBV7-8
size: -
J: TRBJ2-5
D: -
CDR3: CASSLRPPEETQYF
DNA: TGTGCCAGCAGCTTGCGACCACCGGAAGAGACCCAGTACTTC

V: TRBV27
size: -
J: TRBJ1-6
D: -
CDR3: CASSLTESYNSPLHF
DNA: TGTGCCAGCAGCCTGACAGAGAGCTATAATTCACCCCTCCACTTT

V: TRBV12-3/TRBV12-4
size: -
J: TRBJ1-2
D: -
CDR3: CASSPILGSTNYGYTF
DNA: TGTGCCAGCAGCCCCATCCTGGGCAGTACTAACTATGGCTACACCTTC

V: TRBV7-9
size: -
J: TRBJ2-7
D: -
CDR3: CASSLVGAEQYF
DNA: TGTGCCAGCAGCTTAGTAGGTGCCGAGCAGTACTTC

V: TRBV19
size: -
J: TRBJ2-7
D: -
CDR3: CATKARGSPYEQYF
DNA: TGTGCCACCAAAGCCCGCGGGTCCCCCTACGAGCAGTACTTC

V: TRBV7-4
size: -
J: TRBJ2-7
D: TRBD2
CDR3: CASSFWGGSSYEQYF
DNA: TGTGCCAGCAGCTTCTGGGGGGGTTCGTCCTACGAGCAGTACTTC

V: TRBV7-9
size: once
J: TRBJ2-3
D: -
CDR3: CASSSLGGNTSTDTQYF
DNA: TGTGCCAGCAGCTCTCTAGGGGGAAATACTAGCACAGATACGCAGTATTTT

V: TRBV7-2
size: -
J: TRBJ2-7
D: TRBD2
CDR3: CASSPFSGRNSEQYF
DNA: TGTGCCAGCAGCCCCTTTAGCGGGAGGAACAGCGAGCAGTACTTC

V: TRBV7-2
size: few
J: TRBJ2-2
D: -
CDR3: CASSLAGLGVGTGELFF
DNA: TGTGCCAGCAGCTTAGCGGGTCTGGGGGTCGGCACCGGGGAGCTGTTTTTT

V: TRBV7-2
size: many
J: TRBJ2-1
D: -
CDR3: CASSLSGDEQFF
DNA: TGTGCCAGCAGCTTGTCAGGGGATGAGCAGTTCTTC

V: TRBV11-2
size: -
J: TRBJ2-1
D: -
CDR3: CASSLVGGGLDDEQFF
DNA: TGTGCCAGCAGCTTAGTGGGCGGGGGCCTTGATGATGAGCAGTTCTTC

V: TRBV10-3
size: -
J: TRBJ2-1
D: -
CDR3: CAIREGVRLGYGNEQFF
DNA: TGTGCCATCAGGGAAGGGGTCAGACTAGGATACGGCAATGAGCAGTTCTTC

V: TRBV4-3
size: once
J: TRBJ1-4
D: -
CDR3: CASRHTGLGEKLFF
DNA: TGCGCCAGCAGACACACAGGGTTGGGGGAAAAACTGTTTTTT

V: TRBV7-6
size: -
J: TRBJ1-6
D: TRBD1
CDR3: CASSPGPGGSPLHF
DNA: TGTGCCAGCAGCCCGGGGCCAGGGGGTTCACCCCTCCACTTT

V: TRBV7-8
size: -
J: TRBJ2-5
D: TRBD2
CDR3: CASSPQRLAGVRETQYF
DNA: TGTGCCAGCAGCCCCCAGCGACTAGCGGGAGTCCGAGAGACCCAGTACTTC

V: TRBV6-1
size: -
J: TRBJ2-5
D: -
CDR3: CASSVGGGETQYF
DNA: TGTGCCAGCAGTGTGGGAGGGGGGGAGACCCAGTACTTC

V: TRBV11-2
size: few
J: TRBJ2-1
D: -
CDR3: CASRGIDTPSYNEQFF
DNA: TGTGCCAGCAGAGGAATCGACACACCCTCCTACAATGAGCAGTTCTTC

V: TRBV7-8
size: -
J: TRBJ2-7
D: TRBD2
CDR3: CASSSPTSGSYEQYF
DNA: TGTGCCAGCAGCTCGCCGACTAGCGGGAGCTACGAGCAGTACTTC

V: TRBV20-1
size: -
J: TRBJ2-3
D: -
CDR3: CSARDRVISTDTQYF
DNA: TGCAGTGCTAGAGATCGGGTTATTAGCACAGATACGCAGTATTTT

V: TRBV19
size: -
J: TRBJ2-1
D: TRBD2
CDR3: CASSDPASGRTYNEQFF
DNA: TGTGCCAGTAGTGACCCGGCTAGCGGGAGAACCTACAATGAGCAGTTCTTC

V: TRBV7-2
size: few
J: TRBJ2-3
D: -
CDR3: CASSLEIPGQLSTDTQYF
DNA: TGTGCCAGCAGCTTAGAGATTCCTGGACAACTAAGCACAGATACGCAGTATTTT

V: TRBV2
size: once
J: TRBJ1-4
D: -
CDR3: CASSDSGAAEKLFF
DNA: TGTGCCAGCAGTGACTCAGGGGCCGCCGAAAAACTGTTTTTT